These 4 T cell receptor beta chains share one sample of origin, sequenced in a study of T cell changes during pregnancy in multiple sclerosis (dated by TCRdb to between 2018 and 2021). Library construction relied on the immunoSEQ multiplex PCR assay. The table comes from immuneACCESS by way of TCRdb, which keeps in-frame sequences with V and J called. Part of the clones is missing from these tables; in studies checked, under half for an unresolved V gene and the rest for unknown reasons. Recorded for this sample are 65,000 to 85,000 clones; over 90% of them occurred a single time. The ten largest clonotypes hold 0.29% of the sample. Sequencing was performed on CD4+ T cells from peripheral blood mononuclear cells, taken after pregnancy. These receptors were taken from a female donor with multiple sclerosis, enrolled in a pregnancy study.

The chain links TRBV9 to TRBJ2-5; 8 bases line up with TRBD1. V was pared by 0 bases and J by 5 bases, with 6 bases of the junction left unmatched. This CDR3 region has 15 residues. Germline values: CDR1 SGDLS, CDR2 YYNGEE. CDR3 in DNA: TGTGCCAGCAGCGTAGGGGCAGGGGGCAGGGAGACCCAGTACTTC. Residues: CASSVGAGGRETQYF.

The rearrangement links TRBV5-1 to TRBJ2-3; no clear D gene. Germline CDR1 and CDR2: SGHRS and YFSETQ. V gave up 3 bases and J gave up 4 bases, with 9 bases separating them. This CDR3 contains 13 residues. Written as DNA, the CDR3 is TGCGCCAGCAGCTCGACAATGGCAGATACGCAGTATTTT. Its protein is CASSSTMADTQYF.

V gene TRBV9 combines with J gene TRBJ1-4, with TRBD1 matching 7 bases. In germline, CDR1 is SGDLS, CDR2 YYNGEE. The junction had 9 bases not matched to a gene; V was cut back by 4 bases and J by 6 bases. The CDR3 extends over 15 amino acids. CDR3: CASSPGGRGDEKLFF. In DNA form, the CDR3 reads TGTGCCAGCAGCCCAGGGGGAAGAGGGGATGAAAAACTGTTTTTT.

The chain joins TRBV5-1 to TRBJ1-1; 7 positions match TRBD1. V gave up 0 bases and J gave up 4 bases; unmatched junction bases: 6. Germline-derived CDR1 and CDR2 are SGHRS and YFSETQ. The CDR3 is 15 amino acids. The CDR3 nucleotides are TGCGCCAGCAGCTTGGTGGCAGGGGGTTCCACTGAAGCTTTCTTT. Its protein product is CASSLVAGGSTEAFF.